One sample yielded the 18 T cell receptor beta chains listed below, sequenced in a study of blood T cell repertoires in COVID-19. Sequenced by immunoSEQ multiplex PCR; TCRdb stores in-frame clones only, minus some. The top ten clones hold roughly 9.2% of a sample with about 45,000 clones, approximately 87% of them seen once. Material for sequencing was peripheral blood. Receptors originate from a human donor in a cohort sampled during active COVID-19.

The chain has TRBV9 and TRBJ1-3; 10 bases align to TRBD1. After removal of 3 bases from V and 2 bases from J, the junction contained 5 bases not matched to a gene. This CDR3 is built from 16 residues. Germline V gene sequence: CDR1 SGDLS, CDR2 YYNGEE. CDR3 sequence (DNA): TGTGCCAGCAGCGCGGGACAGGGGTCTGCTGGAAACACCATATATTTT. Encoded protein: CASSAGQGSAGNTIYF.

The chain recombines TRBV2 with TRBJ1-3, with D unclear. CDR3 length equals 15 residues. Trimming took off 6 bases at V and 0 bases at J, with 12 bases between the two ends. The germline V gene has CDR1 SNHLY and CDR2 FYNNEI. CDR3 loop: CASSAVRYSGNTIYF. The CDR3 coding sequence is TGTGCCAGCAGCGCTGTTCGCTACTCTGGAAACACCATATATTTT.

By share, this clone counts as medium-sized. This rearrangement joins TRBV27 to TRBJ1-6; D is undetermined. With 0 bases removed from V and 3 bases from J, the gap between germline ends came to 15 bases. This CDR3 spans 18 amino acids. Germline-derived CDR1 and CDR2 are MNHEY and SMNVEV (reference sequence). CDR3 nucleotide sequence: TGTGCCAGCAGTTTATCACTGAGAGGGCCCGACTATAATTCACCCCTCCACTTT. Protein: CASSLSLRGPDYNSPLHF.

The chain carries TRBV6-6 and TRBJ2-4, with TRBD1 matching 9 bases. The CDR3 spans 17 residues. From germline, CDR1 is MNHNY and CDR2 SVGAGI (reference sequence). V gave up 5 bases and J gave up 1 base; unmatched junction bases: 9. CDR3 sequence: CASSPGTGRRAKNIQYF. DNA for the CDR3: TGTGCCAGCAGTCCCGGGACAGGGAGGAGGGCCAAAAACATTCAGTACTTC.

The chain employs TRBV10-3 and TRBJ1-4; D perhaps matches TRBD1 (5 bases). CDR3 length: 18 amino acids. Germline CDR1 is ENHRY and CDR2 is SYGVKD. Trimming cost V 2 bases and J 0 bases, with 16 bases left between them. For the CDR3, the DNA is TGTGCCATCAGTGAGGAAGCCAGGGAGGGAGCAACTAATGAAAAACTGTTTTTT. This encodes CAISEEAREGATNEKLFF.

In nucleotides, the CDR3 is TGTGCCAGTAGTCCCGATGGGGCGGGGGCCCCCACCCACACAGATACGCAGTATTTT. Translation gives CASSPDGAGAPTHTDTQYF. The chain employs TRBV19 and TRBJ2-3, with D possibly matching TRBD2 (7 bases). CDR3 size: 19 residues. V was clipped by 5 bases and J by 2 bases, with 26 bases between them. CDR1 and CDR2 from the germline V gene are LNHDA and SQIVND (reference sequence).

The CDR3 here is CASSRLQGYGYTF. CDR3 nucleotides: TGTGCCAGCAGCAGGCTCCAAGGCTATGGCTACACCTTC. V gene TRBV6-5 combines with J gene TRBJ1-2; D remains ambiguous. The ends were cut back, 6 bases at V and 4 bases at J, with 12 bases in the middle. The CDR3 has 13 residues. Looked up from germline, CDR1 is MNHEY and CDR2 is SVGAGI.

The J gene is TRBJ1-6, the V gene TRBV5-1, with TRBD1 identical over 11 bases. Trimming at V came to 0 bases and at J to 9 bases, leaving 2 bases not matched to a gene. Germline CDR1 SGHRS, CDR2 YFSETQ. The CDR3 covers 15 residues. CDR3 DNA sequence: TGCGCCAGCAGCTTGGGGGACAGGGGGGGTTCACCCCTCCACTTT. It is translated as CASSLGDRGGSPLHF.

The chain uses TRBV15 and TRBJ1-1; D is unclear. V was cut by 3 bases and J by 9 bases, with 14 bases left in between. Germline loops: CDR1 LNHNV, CDR2 YYDKDF (reference sequence). There are 13 residues in the CDR3. CDR3 nucleotides: TGTGCCACCAGCAGCCAGGCTGAGATCAAAGCTTTCTTT. It specifies CATSSQAEIKAFF.

The chain combines TRBV3-1 (or the pseudogene TRBV3-2) with TRBJ2-5, with no clear D. Germline-derived CDR1 and CDR2 are LGHDT and YNNKEL (reference sequence). V shed 1 base and J shed 2 bases, with 11 bases lying between them. The CDR3 length is 15 residues. CDR3 loop: CASSQVTVHQETQYF. The CDR3 nucleotides read TGTGCCAGCAGCCAAGTCACGGTTCATCAAGAGACCCAGTACTTC.

The chain joins TRBV13 to TRBJ2-1; TRBD1 matches 8 bases. The V and J ends lost 1 base and 7 bases, in that order; junction bases with no gene match: 6. Germline V CDR1 and CDR2: PRHDT, FYEKMQ (reference sequence). The CDR3 covers 15 residues. The CDR3, as DNA: TGTGCCAGCAGCTTAGACGGGACAGGTAGTAATGAGCAGTTCTTC. It encodes CASSLDGTGSNEQFF.

This chain connects TRBV6-5 to TRBJ1-2; D perhaps matches TRBD1 (6 bases). CDR1 and CDR2 from the germline V gene are MNHEY and SVGAGI. This CDR3 contains 15 residues. Trimming took off 0 bases at V and 4 bases at J, with 12 bases between the two ends. CDR3 in amino acids: CASSYSGASAYGYTF. The CDR3, as DNA: TGTGCCAGCAGTTACTCGGGGGCATCGGCCTATGGCTACACCTTC.

The chain has TRBV4-1 and TRBJ2-1, with TRBD1 matching over 9 bases. Germline CDR1 MGHRA, CDR2 YSYEKL. The CDR3 totals 15 residues. J gave up 7 bases and V 2 bases, and 6 bases lay outside the gene matches. CDR3 loop: CASSQPGQGRNEQFF. CDR3 nucleotide sequence: TGCGCCAGCAGCCAACCCGGACAGGGGCGAAATGAGCAGTTCTTC.

This rearrangement joins TRBV5-5 to TRBJ2-5; 10 nucleotides agree with TRBD2. Unmatched junction bases numbered 4, after V lost 0 bases and J lost 2 bases. The CDR3 is made up of 16 amino acids. Per germline, CDR1 SGHKS and CDR2 YYEKEE (reference sequence). The DNA for the CDR3 is TGTGCCAGCAGCTTGGCGCCTAGCGGGGGACAAGAGACCCAGTACTTC. Protein: CASSLAPSGGQETQYF.

V usage is TRBV4-2 and J usage is TRBJ2-3, with D perhaps matching TRBD2 (6 bases). CDR1 LGHNA and CDR2 YNFKEQ come from the germline V gene. CDR3 length: 15 residues. V was shortened by 1 base and J by 4 bases, with 12 bases between the two germline ends. The CDR3, as DNA: TGTGCCAGCAGCCAAGGGGGCCCGGGGGCAGATACGCAGTATTTT. This encodes CASSQGGPGADTQYF.

The chain carries TRBV5-1 and TRBJ1-6; a possible D gene is TRBD1 (5 bases). The CDR3 spans 15 residues. Trimming removed 0 bases at V and 6 bases at J, with 10 bases between. CDR1 SGHRS and CDR2 YFSETQ come from the germline V gene. The CDR3 coding sequence is TGCGCCAGCAGCTTGGGACAGAACCCTAATTCACCCCTCCACTTT. This gives the protein CASSLGQNPNSPLHF.

J is TRBJ2-5 and V is TRBV27; TRBD1 matches at 7 bases. Germline values: CDR1 MNHEY, CDR2 SMNVEV (reference sequence). The ends lost 5 bases at V and 5 bases at J; junction bases unmatched: 8. This CDR3 is built from 14 residues. CDR3 DNA: TGTGCCAGCAGTCCTTCTGACAGGGTCGAGACCCAGTACTTC. It encodes CASSPSDRVETQYF.

This chain connects TRBV7-3 to TRBJ2-1; D is uncertain. This CDR3 is 13 amino acids long. Looked up from germline, CDR1 is SGHTA and CDR2 is FQGTGA. V lost 1 base and J 14 bases, leaving 15 bases between the germline ends. The CDR3 nucleotides are TGTGCCAGCAGCTTAAGAGATCGGTGGTCCAAGTTCTTC. The encoded protein is CASSLRDRWSKFF.